This T cell receptor (beta chain) was observed in a study of cytomegalovirus exposure and HLA in healthy donors. Study details: The 100 million to 140 million unique TCR beta sequences, from about 180 million T cells, were found by an earlier analysis.

The V gene lost 5 bases and the J gene lost 2 bases, with 13 bases spanning the gap. The CDR3 consists of 15 residues. The germline CDR1 and CDR2 sequences are MDHEN and SYDVKM. It was with 60 Vbeta and 13 Jbeta primers that the PCR ran. Authors' data handling: In a later analysis, around 12 million of 83 million or so unique beta chains occurred in at least two donors. The data were produced by immunoSEQ multiplex PCR, yet TCRdb's version contains in-frame clones alone and is incomplete. From that table come the V and J calls and clone size; the DNA was used to work out D and trimming. The repertoire holds roughly 120,000 clones, with over 60% as singletons. Comment on this clone: Its antigen is undetermined.

Overall study results and limits: Reportedly, TCR beta sequences accurately predicted HLA-A and HLA-B alleles in most subjects. Highly shared variants forming one cluster were likely a sequencing artifact.

Sequenced material: PBMCs. The TCR originated in a woman between 40 and 55 years old in good health and CMV-seropositive. The chain is built from TRBV28 and TRBJ1-3; perhaps TRBD1 as D (6 bases). CDR3 amino acids: CASSPPYRAGNTIYF. CDR3 in DNA: TGTGCCAGCAGTCCCCCCTACAGGGCTGGAAACACCATATATTTT.